The sequence of this T cell receptor beta chain was determined in a study of T cells in Graves' hyperthyroidism and ophthalmopathy. CDR1 DFQATT and CDR2 SNEGSKA come from the germline V gene (reference sequence). This CDR3 region has 15 residues. V lost 0 bases to trimming and J lost 2 bases, with 11 bases between them. Amplification of TCR beta CDR3 regions used RNA as the template. During a first-round RT-PCR of the TCR CDR3, the HTBI primer set was used. MiXCR, run by TCRdb on the multiplex PCR reads, gives a single entry per CDR3 protein. The data hold some 300,000 distinct CDR3 sequences, with approximately 15% observed a single time. Only a few counts were recorded for this clonotype.

The source of this sequence is a man aged 25-45 years with Graves' hyperthyroidism. Sequencing was carried out using blood. This chain joins TRBV20-1 and TRBJ2-1; D remains unclear. The CDR3 DNA follows: TGCAGTGCTAGAGATTCCCGTGGAGCCTACAATGAGCAGTTCTTC. Its protein is CSARDSRGAYNEQFF.